Included here is one T cell receptor (beta chain) sequence, with context. Its antigen is unknown. The CDR3 extends over 15 amino acids. Germline loops: CDR1 DFQATT, CDR2 SNEGSKA (reference sequence). V trimming: 4 bases; J trimming: 7 bases; junction bases outside the gene matches: 7. These data are taken from a study of T cell repertoires in cytomegalovirus infection. About the study: CMV infection together with matching HLA type was indicated by public TCR beta signatures.

Overall study results and limits: Clonotype analysis showed dominance of the ex vivo response by HLA-C-restricted CMV-specific TCR beta clonotypes. Summed frequency of public TCR beta families distinguished CMV carriers with the relevant HLA.

TCRdb processed the reads anew with MiXCR; each CDR3 protein has one entry. The repertoire holds around 240,000 distinct CDR3 sequences, with 22% as singletons. This TCR was sampled from a human donor in good health (CMV status not recorded). Some clones in this sample may be carry-over from other donors' samples. The chain joins TRBV20-1 to TRBJ2-1; 13 nucleotides line up with TRBD2. Sequenced material: CD8+ T cells from PBMCs. The CDR3, as DNA: TGCAGTGCTAACGGGGGACTAGCGGGGTTGAATGAGCAGTTCTTC. Residues: CSANGGLAGLNEQFF.